A single sample gave rise to the 22 T cell receptor beta chains below, sequenced in a study of blood T cell repertoires in COVID-19. TCRdb keeps only in-frame clones here, not all; method: immunoSEQ multiplex PCR. Among about 200,000 clones, roughly 83% were seen once, and the ten largest hold around 5.7%. The sample taken for sequencing was PBMCs or T cells enriched from blood (not recorded which). The receptor source for this set is a man in his forties or fifties with acute COVID-19.

The chain uses TRBV9 and TRBJ2-2, with a possible D match to TRBD2 (6 bases). Germline loops: CDR1 SGDLS, CDR2 YYNGEE. V lost 7 bases and J 4 bases, leaving 14 bases between the germline ends. CDR3 length: 14 amino acids. CDR3 region: CASRRESGTGELFF. In DNA form, the CDR3 reads TGTGCCAGCCGACGGGAGTCGGGCACCGGGGAGCTGTTTTTT.

The V gene is TRBV18, the J gene TRBJ1-2; TRBD1 is a possible D gene (5 bases). The germline V gene has CDR1 KGHSH and CDR2 LQKENI. V was cut by 5 bases and J by 0 bases, with 22 bases left in between. CDR3 length: 18 amino acids. CDR3 loop: CASSTKAPAGGANYGYTF. CDR3 bases: TGTGCCAGCTCAACGAAGGCCCCGGCGGGAGGGGCTAACTATGGCTACACCTTC.

J is TRBJ1-2 and V is TRBV19; possibly TRBD1 for D (6 bases). V dropped 6 bases and J dropped 4 bases, with 24 bases sitting between them. CDR1 is LNHDA, CDR2 SQIVND, per germline (reference sequence). The CDR3 has 17 residues. CDR3 residues: CASRGERTATRGYGYTF. The CDR3 nucleotides read TGTGCCAGTAGGGGGGAAAGGACAGCCACTCGTGGCTATGGCTACACCTTC.

The genes are TRBV28 and TRBJ1-1; D is perhaps TRBD1 (6 bases). Germline values: CDR1 MDHEN, CDR2 SYDVKM. The CDR3 is 16 amino acids. V gave up 2 bases and J gave up 0 bases, with 13 bases separating them. The CDR3: CASSLVPGQLNTEAFF. The CDR3 DNA reads as TGTGCCAGCAGTTTAGTTCCCGGACAGTTGAACACTGAAGCTTTCTTT.

The rearrangement links TRBV5-4 to TRBJ1-2; D perhaps matches TRBD1 (6 bases). Germline V gene sequence: CDR1 SGHNT, CDR2 YYREEE (reference sequence). V was trimmed by 5 bases and J by 7 bases, leaving 15 bases between them. The CDR3 loop spans 13 amino acids. Here the CDR3 reads CASSDQGWGGYTF. CDR3 nucleotide sequence: TGTGCCAGCAGTGACCAGGGGTGGGGTGGCTACACCTTC.

This chain uses TRBV24-1 with TRBJ1-2; possibly TRBD1 for D (5 bases). V was cut by 2 bases and J by 6 bases, with 18 bases left in between. The CDR3 runs to 16 residues. The germline gives CDR1 KGHDR, CDR2 SFDVKD. CDR3 in DNA: TGTGCCACCAGTGATTCTTTCGGGGGATCACGGGATGGCTACACCTTC. Translated: CATSDSFGGSRDGYTF.

The chain combines TRBV4-1 with TRBJ2-1; TRBD2 matches 7 bases. Looked up from germline, CDR1 is MGHRA and CDR2 is YSYEKL. J lost 1 base, V lost 8 bases, and 8 bases had no gene match. This CDR3 region has 15 residues. The CDR3 loop reads CASRLEAGSYNEQFF. In DNA, the CDR3 is TGCGCCAGCCGACTCGAAGCGGGGTCCTACAATGAGCAGTTCTTC.

The chain has TRBV14 and TRBJ2-3; 7 nucleotides match TRBD1. The V gene end was trimmed by 5 bases and the J gene end by 4 bases; junction bases not matched to a gene: 9. Germline V CDR1 and CDR2: SGHDN, FVKESK. This CDR3 is 15 amino acids long. CDR3 loop: CASSSYRGTADTQYF. The CDR3 nucleotides are TGTGCCAGCAGCTCATACAGGGGTACGGCAGATACGCAGTATTTT.

V and J are TRBV7-2 and TRBJ2-1, with D possibly matching TRBD2 (6 bases). Between the trimmed V and J ends, which lost 3 bases and 15 bases, there was a span of 24 bases. The CDR3 extends over 15 amino acids. Germline V gene sequence: CDR1 SGHTA, CDR2 FQGNSA. DNA for the CDR3: TGTGCCAGCAGCTTGCTTGGGCCCGGGACTGCACTGGGGTTCTTC. Protein sequence: CASSLLGPGTALGFF.

This clone was seen a handful of times. The same CDR3 can be traced to other DNA sequences in this sample. The chain couples TRBV24-1 to TRBJ1-1; D call uncertain. The ends were cut back, 6 bases at V and 0 bases at J, with 10 bases in the middle. Germline V gives CDR1 KGHDR, CDR2 SFDVKD. The CDR3 extends over 14 amino acids. CDR3 amino acids: CATSRTGMNTEAFF. The CDR3 DNA sequence: TGTGCCACCAGTCGGACGGGGATGAACACTGAAGCTTTCTTT.

This chain connects TRBV5-1 to TRBJ1-1, with unresolved D. The CDR3 is 13 residues long. The germline V gene encodes CDR1 SGHRS and CDR2 YFSETQ. V lost 2 bases to trimming and J lost 0 bases, with 5 bases between them. This chain's CDR3 is CASSLNMNTEAFF. The CDR3 DNA reads TGCGCCAGCAGCTTAAATATGAACACTGAAGCTTTCTTT.

The CDR3 nucleotides are TGTGCCAGCTCCCGACTAGCGGGAGCTTACGAGCAGTACTTC. This translates into CASSRLAGAYEQYF. This rearrangement joins TRBV6-5 to TRBJ2-7, with TRBD2 matching 12 bases. V gave up 8 bases and J gave up 4 bases; unmatched junction bases: 6. CDR1 MNHEY and CDR2 SVGAGI come from the germline V gene. There are 14 residues in the CDR3.

The V gene is TRBV11-2, the J gene TRBJ2-7, with 7 bases matching TRBD1. Germline V gives CDR1 SGHAT, CDR2 FQNNGV. Trimming took 5 bases from V and 6 from J; bases not matched to a gene: 7. This CDR3 has 13 residues. The CDR3 region is CASSPTGHSEQYF. In nucleotides, the CDR3 is TGTGCCAGCAGCCCGACAGGGCACAGCGAGCAGTACTTC.

V gene TRBV19 combines with J gene TRBJ2-1, with D perhaps TRBD1 (6 bases). The germline V gene has CDR1 LNHDA and CDR2 SQIVND (reference sequence). CDR3 length: 14 amino acids. Trimming took off 3 bases at V and 6 bases at J, with 12 bases between the two ends. CDR3 protein: CASSITGPGNEQFF. CDR3 nucleotide sequence: TGTGCCAGTAGTATCACAGGGCCGGGCAATGAGCAGTTCTTC.

The genes are TRBV3-1 (or the pseudogene TRBV3-2) and TRBJ2-5, with TRBD2 identical over 10 bases. The junction had 11 bases not matched to a gene; V was cut back by 4 bases and J by 6 bases. The CDR3 extends over 16 amino acids. CDR1 LGHDT and CDR2 YNNKEL come from the germline V gene (reference sequence). CDR3: CASSPSKAGGFKTQYF. The CDR3 DNA reads as TGTGCCAGCAGCCCCTCCAAAGCGGGAGGGTTTAAGACCCAGTACTTC.

The chain combines TRBV12-2 with TRBJ2-1; TRBD2 reflects the table's D call only, with no check against the DNA. TRBV12-2 is deemed a pseudogene. The CDR3 is 13 residues long. In DNA form, the CDR3 reads TGTGCAAGCGGGAGTTCCTCCTACAATGAGCAGTTCTTC. Amino acids: CASGSSSYNEQFF.

The J gene is TRBJ2-3, the V gene TRBV11-3, with D perhaps matching TRBD2 (6 bases). Trimming pared 1 base from V and 4 bases from J, leaving 15 bases between. This CDR3 is built from 16 residues. Per the germline V gene, CDR1 is SGHNT and CDR2 is YENEEA. The CDR3 sequence is CASSLGGGIAADTQYF. For the CDR3, the DNA is TGTGCCAGCAGCTTAGGAGGAGGGATAGCTGCAGATACGCAGTATTTT. Combining the CDR3 with reference TRBV11-3 and TRBJ2-3 gives the whole variable domain EAGVVQSPRYKIIEKKQPVAFWCNPISGHNTLYWYLQNLGQGPELLIRYENEEAVDDSQLPKDRFSAERLKGVDSTLKIQPAELGDSAVYLCASSLGGGIAADTQYFGPGTRLTVL.

Remarks on this clone: The sample carries other DNA sequences with the same CDR3. Written as DNA, the CDR3 is TGTGCCAGCAGCGTAGGGGGCCCAGATACGCAGTATTTT. Amino acid sequence: CASSVGGPDTQYF. The chain links TRBV9 to TRBJ2-3, with D perhaps TRBD1 (5 bases). Between the trimmed V and J ends, which lost 0 bases and 4 bases, there was a span of 6 bases. The CDR3 loop spans 13 amino acids. Germline V CDR1 and CDR2: SGDLS, YYNGEE. Full variable domain (missing parts from reference TRBV9 and TRBJ2-3): DSGVTQTPKHLITATGQRVTLRCSPRSGDLSVYWYQQSLDQGLQFLIQYYNGEERAKGNILERFSAQQFPDLHSELNLSSLELGDSALYFCASSVGGPDTQYFGPGTRLTVL.

CDR3 nucleotide sequence: TGCGCCAGCAGTCAATCCATAGACAGGGGCTCCTACAATGAGCAGTTCTTC. Encoded protein: CASSQSIDRGSYNEQFF. The chain employs TRBV23-1 and TRBJ2-1, with 8 bases identical to TRBD1. TRBV23-1 is known as an ORF, though its function is uncertain. V shed 0 bases, J shed 0 bases, and the junction held 4 bases outside the gene matches. The CDR3 consists of 17 residues.

This clone was seen more than once but under ten times. This chain connects TRBV5-1 to TRBJ2-5; D possibly corresponds to TRBD2 (7 bases). Trimming removed 4 bases from V and 5 bases from J, with 15 bases in between. Germline V CDR1 and CDR2: SGHRS, YFSETQ. This CDR3 is built from 14 residues. CDR3 sequence: CASSLEGGDETQYF. Here the CDR3 DNA reads TGCGCCAGCAGCCTGGAAGGGGGGGACGAGACCCAGTACTTC.

The chain combines TRBV25-1 with TRBJ1-5, with TRBD1 as a possible D gene (5 bases). Per germline, CDR1 MGHDK and CDR2 SYGVNS. V lost 8 bases to trimming and J lost 6 bases, with 17 bases between them. The CDR3 consists of 14 residues. CDR3 DNA sequence: TGTGCCAGCGGAAACCTCAGGGATCGTCAGCCCCAGCATTTT. Protein sequence: CASGNLRDRQPQHF.

The chain recombines TRBV5-4 with TRBJ2-7; D ambiguous. The ends were cut back, 1 base at V and 2 bases at J, with 7 bases in the middle. CDR3 size: 13 residues. CDR1 is SGHNT and CDR2 is YYREEE in the germline V gene (reference sequence). The CDR3: CASSLPTTYEQYF. The CDR3 nucleotides read TGTGCCAGCAGCTTGCCTACTACCTACGAGCAGTACTTC.